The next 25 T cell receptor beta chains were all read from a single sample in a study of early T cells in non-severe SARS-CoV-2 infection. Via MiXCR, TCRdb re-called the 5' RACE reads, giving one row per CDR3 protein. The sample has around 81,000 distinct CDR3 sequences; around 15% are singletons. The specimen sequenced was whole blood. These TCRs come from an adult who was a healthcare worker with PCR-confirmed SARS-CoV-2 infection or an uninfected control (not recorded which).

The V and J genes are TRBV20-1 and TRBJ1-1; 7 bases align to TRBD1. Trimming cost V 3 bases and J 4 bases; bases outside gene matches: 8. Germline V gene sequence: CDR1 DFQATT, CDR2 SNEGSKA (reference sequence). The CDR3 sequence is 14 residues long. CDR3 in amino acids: CSASATTGATEAFF. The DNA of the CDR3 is TGCAGTGCTAGTGCTACTACAGGGGCCACTGAAGCTTTCTTT.

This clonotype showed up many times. The CDR3 reads CASREGQGAFF. The CDR3 region has the DNA TGTGCCAGCCGGGAGGGACAGGGTGCTTTCTTT. The chain links TRBV25-1 to TRBJ1-1, with 9 bases aligning to TRBD1. Germline CDR1 MGHDK, CDR2 SYGVNS. CDR3 length equals 11 residues. Trimming at V came to 8 bases and at J to 11 bases, leaving 6 bases not matched to a gene. Using reference TRBV25-1 and TRBJ1-1 for the parts outside the CDR3, the full variable domain is EADIYQTPRYLVIGTGKKITLECSQTMGHDKMYWYQQDPGMELHLIHYSYGVNSTEKGDLSSESTVSRIRTEHFPLTLESARPSHTSQYLCASREGQGAFFGQGTRLTVV.

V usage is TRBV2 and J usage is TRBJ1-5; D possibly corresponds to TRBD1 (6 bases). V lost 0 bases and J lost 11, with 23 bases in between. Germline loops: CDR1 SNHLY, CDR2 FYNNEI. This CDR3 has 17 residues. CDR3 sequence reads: CASSEALRGLSGRAQHF. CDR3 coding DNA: TGTGCCAGCAGTGAAGCGCTTCGGGGGCTTTCCGGCAGGGCCCAGCATTTT.

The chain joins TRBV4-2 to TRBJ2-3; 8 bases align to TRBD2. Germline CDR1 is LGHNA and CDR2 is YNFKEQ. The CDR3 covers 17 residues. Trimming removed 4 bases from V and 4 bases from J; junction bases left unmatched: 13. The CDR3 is CASSPALGGAGSDTQYF. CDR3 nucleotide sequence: TGTGCCAGCAGCCCTGCGCTCGGGGGGGCCGGGTCAGATACGCAGTATTTT.

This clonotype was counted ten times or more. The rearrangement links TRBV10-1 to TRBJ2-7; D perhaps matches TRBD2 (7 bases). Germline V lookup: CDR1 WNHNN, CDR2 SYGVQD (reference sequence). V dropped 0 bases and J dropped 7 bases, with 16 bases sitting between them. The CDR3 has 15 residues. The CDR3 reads CASSESGGGPREQYF. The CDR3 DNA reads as TGCGCCAGCAGTGAGTCAGGGGGGGGGCCGCGAGAGCAGTACTTC.

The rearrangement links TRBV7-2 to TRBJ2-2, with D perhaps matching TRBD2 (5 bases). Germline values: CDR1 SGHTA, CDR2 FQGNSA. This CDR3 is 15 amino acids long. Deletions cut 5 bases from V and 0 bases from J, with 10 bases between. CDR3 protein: CASSTLVANTGELFF. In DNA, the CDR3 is TGTGCCAGCAGCACACTAGTTGCGAACACCGGGGAGCTGTTTTTT.

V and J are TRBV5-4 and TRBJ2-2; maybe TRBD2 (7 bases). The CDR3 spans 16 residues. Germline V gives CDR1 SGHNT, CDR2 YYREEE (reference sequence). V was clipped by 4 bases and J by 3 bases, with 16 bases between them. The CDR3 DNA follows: TGTGCCAGCAGCGGAGAGGGGGGGCCTGACACCGGGGAGCTGTTTTTT. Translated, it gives CASSGEGGPDTGELFF.

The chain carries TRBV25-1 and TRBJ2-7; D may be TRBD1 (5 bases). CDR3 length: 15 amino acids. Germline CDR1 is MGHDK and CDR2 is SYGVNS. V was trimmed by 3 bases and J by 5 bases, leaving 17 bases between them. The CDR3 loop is CASSDPAGPRDEQYF. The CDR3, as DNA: TGTGCCAGCAGTGATCCCGCAGGGCCCCGAGACGAGCAGTACTTC.

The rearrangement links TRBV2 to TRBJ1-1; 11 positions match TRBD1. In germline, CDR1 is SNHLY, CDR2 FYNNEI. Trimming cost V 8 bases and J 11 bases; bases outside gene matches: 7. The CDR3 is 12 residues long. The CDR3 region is CASLTGTGGAFF. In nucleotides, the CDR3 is TGTGCCAGCTTAACCGGGACAGGGGGTGCTTTCTTT.

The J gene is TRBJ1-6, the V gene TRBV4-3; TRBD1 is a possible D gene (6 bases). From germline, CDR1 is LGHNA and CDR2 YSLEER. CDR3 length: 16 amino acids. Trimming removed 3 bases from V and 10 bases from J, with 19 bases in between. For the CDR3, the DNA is TGCGCCAGCAGCCAGGTCACAGGGAGGGGGAAATCACCCCTCCACTTT. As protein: CASSQVTGRGKSPLHF.

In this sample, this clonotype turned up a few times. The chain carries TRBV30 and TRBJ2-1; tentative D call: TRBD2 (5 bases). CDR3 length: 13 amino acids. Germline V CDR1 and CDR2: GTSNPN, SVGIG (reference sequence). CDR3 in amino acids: CASRRENYNEQFF. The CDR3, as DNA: TGTGCGTCGCGAAGGGAGAATTACAATGAGCAGTTCTTC.

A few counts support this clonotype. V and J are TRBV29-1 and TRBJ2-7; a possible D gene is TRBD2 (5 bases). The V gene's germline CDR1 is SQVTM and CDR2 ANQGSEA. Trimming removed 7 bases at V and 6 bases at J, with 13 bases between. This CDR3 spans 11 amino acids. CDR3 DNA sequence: TGCAGCGCCTCCTACAGCGGCGAGCAGTACTTC. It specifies CSASYSGEQYF.

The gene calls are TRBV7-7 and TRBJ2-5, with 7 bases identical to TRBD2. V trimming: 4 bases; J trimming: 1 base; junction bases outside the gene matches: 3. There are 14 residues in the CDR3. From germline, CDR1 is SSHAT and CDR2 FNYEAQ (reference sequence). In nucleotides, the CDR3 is TGTGCCAGCAGCTACCTAGCGGCCCAAGAGACCCAGTACTTC. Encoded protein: CASSYLAAQETQYF.

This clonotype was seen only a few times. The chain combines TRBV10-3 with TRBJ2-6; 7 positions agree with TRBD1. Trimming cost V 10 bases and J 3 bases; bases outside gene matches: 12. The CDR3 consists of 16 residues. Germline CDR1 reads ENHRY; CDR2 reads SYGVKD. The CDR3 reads CASQQGNQRGANVLTF. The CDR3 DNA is TGTGCCAGCCAACAGGGGAATCAACGTGGGGCCAACGTCCTGACTTTC.

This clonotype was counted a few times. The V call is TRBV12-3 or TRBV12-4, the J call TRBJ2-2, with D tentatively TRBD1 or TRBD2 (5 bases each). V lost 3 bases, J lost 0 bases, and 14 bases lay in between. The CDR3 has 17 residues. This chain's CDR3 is CASSFPGTFANTGELFF. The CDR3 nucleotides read TGTGCCAGCAGTTTTCCGGGGACCTTTGCGAACACCGGGGAGCTGTTTTTT.

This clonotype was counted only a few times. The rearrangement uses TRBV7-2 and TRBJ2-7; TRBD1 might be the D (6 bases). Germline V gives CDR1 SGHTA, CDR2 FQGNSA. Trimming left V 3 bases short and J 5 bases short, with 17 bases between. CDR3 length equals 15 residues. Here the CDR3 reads CASSFTGSEGHEQYF. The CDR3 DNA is TGTGCCAGCAGCTTCACAGGGTCCGAGGGCCACGAGCAGTACTTC.

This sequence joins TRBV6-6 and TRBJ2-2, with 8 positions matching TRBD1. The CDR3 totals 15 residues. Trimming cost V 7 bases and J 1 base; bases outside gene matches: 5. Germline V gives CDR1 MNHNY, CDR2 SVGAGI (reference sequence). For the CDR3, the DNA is TGTGCCAGCACTGGACAGGGAATGAACACCGGGGAGCTGTTTTTT. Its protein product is CASTGQGMNTGELFF.

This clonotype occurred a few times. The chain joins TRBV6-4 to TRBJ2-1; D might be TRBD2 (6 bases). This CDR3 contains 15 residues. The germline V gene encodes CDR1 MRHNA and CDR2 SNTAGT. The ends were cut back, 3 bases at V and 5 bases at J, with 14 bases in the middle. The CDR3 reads CASSDGLAANNEQFF. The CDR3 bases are TGTGCCAGCAGTGATGGGTTAGCGGCTAACAATGAGCAGTTCTTC.

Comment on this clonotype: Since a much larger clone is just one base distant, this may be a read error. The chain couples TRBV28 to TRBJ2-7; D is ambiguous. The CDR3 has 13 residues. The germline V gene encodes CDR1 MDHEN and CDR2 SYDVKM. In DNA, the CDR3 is TGTGCCAACAGTTCGGGTAAGGGATACGAGCAGTACTTC. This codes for CANSSGKGYEQYF.

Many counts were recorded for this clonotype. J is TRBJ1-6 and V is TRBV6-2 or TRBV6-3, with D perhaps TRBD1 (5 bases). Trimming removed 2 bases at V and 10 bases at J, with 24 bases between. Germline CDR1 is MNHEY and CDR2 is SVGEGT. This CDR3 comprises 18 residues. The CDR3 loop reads CASSYAAGTAPYSSPLHF. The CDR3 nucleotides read TGTGCCAGCAGTTACGCCGCCGGGACCGCTCCCTACAGCTCACCCCTCCACTTT.

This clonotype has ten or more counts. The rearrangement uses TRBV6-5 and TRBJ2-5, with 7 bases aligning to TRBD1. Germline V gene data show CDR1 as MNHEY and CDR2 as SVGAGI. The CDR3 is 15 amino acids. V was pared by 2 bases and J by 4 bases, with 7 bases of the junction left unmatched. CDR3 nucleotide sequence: TGTGCCAGCAGTTACCGGCCCAGGGGGACAGAGACCCAGTACTTC. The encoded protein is CASSYRPRGTETQYF.

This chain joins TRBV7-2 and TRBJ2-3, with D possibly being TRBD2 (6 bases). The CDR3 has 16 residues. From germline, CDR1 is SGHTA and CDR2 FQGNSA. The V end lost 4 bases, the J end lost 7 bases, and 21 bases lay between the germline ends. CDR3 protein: CASSSPTAGRVYTQYF. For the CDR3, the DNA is TGTGCCAGCAGCTCGCCGACTGCGGGGCGAGTATATACGCAGTATTTT.

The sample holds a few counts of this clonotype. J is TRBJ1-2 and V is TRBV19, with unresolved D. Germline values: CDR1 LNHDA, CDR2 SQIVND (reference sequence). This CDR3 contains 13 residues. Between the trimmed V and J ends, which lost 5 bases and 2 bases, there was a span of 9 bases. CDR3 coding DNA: TGTGCCAGTAGTGAAGACCTCAACTATGGCTACACCTTC. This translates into CASSEDLNYGYTF.

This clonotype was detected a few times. In DNA, the CDR3 is TGTGCCAGCAGTTACCTGCAGGGAATGATAGCGGGGAATCAGCCCCAGCATTTT. Its protein product is CASSYLQGMIAGNQPQHF. This sequence joins TRBV6-6 and TRBJ1-5, with D perhaps matching TRBD1 (5 bases). The CDR3 consists of 18 residues. The germline CDR1 and CDR2 sequences are MNHNY and SVGAGI (reference sequence). V lost 2 bases, J lost 4 bases, and 21 bases lay in between.

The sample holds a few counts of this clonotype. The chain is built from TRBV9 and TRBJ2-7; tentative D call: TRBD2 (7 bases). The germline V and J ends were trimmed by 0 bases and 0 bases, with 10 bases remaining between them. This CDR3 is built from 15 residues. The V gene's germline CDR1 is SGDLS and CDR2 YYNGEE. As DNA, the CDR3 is TGTGCCAGCAGCGTAGCGGGGGGCAGCTCCTACGAGCAGTACTTC. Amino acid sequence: CASSVAGGSSYEQYF.